Presented here are 26 T cell receptor beta chains from one specimen sequenced in a study of T cells in Graves' hyperthyroidism and ophthalmopathy. TCR beta CDR3 region amplification was performed from RNA transcripts. The HTBI set primed first-round TCR CDR3 RT-PCR. TCRdb fed the multiplex PCR reads into MiXCR, producing one record per CDR3 protein. The repertoire holds approximately 300,000 distinct CDR3 sequences, with about 18% as singletons. The material sequenced was blood. All receptors come from a woman aged 60-75 years with Graves' ophthalmopathy.

The V gene is TRBV30, the J gene TRBJ1-2; D gene unclear. This CDR3 is built from 10 residues. V lost 5 bases and J 7 bases, leaving 8 bases between the germline ends. Looked up from germline, CDR1 is GTSNPN and CDR2 is SVGIG (reference sequence). DNA for the CDR3: TGTGCCTGGCTCCTCGTTGGCTACACCTTC. Translated: CAWLLVGYTF.

This clonotype was observed many times. This chain uses TRBV11-2 with TRBJ1-2, with 7 nucleotides matching TRBD1. Germline V CDR1 and CDR2: SGHAT, FQNNGV. The length of the CDR3 is 15 residues. V was pared by 3 bases and J by 3 bases, with 7 bases of the junction left unmatched. The CDR3, as DNA: TGTGCCAGCAGCTTCGACCGGGACAGCTACTATGGCTACACCTTC. It specifies CASSFDRDSYYGYTF.

This clonotype was recorded many times. This chain joins TRBV20-1 and TRBJ2-7; D not resolved. CDR1 is DFQATT and CDR2 is SNEGSKA in the germline V gene (reference sequence). The CDR3 spans 13 residues. V dropped 4 bases and J dropped 3 bases, with 13 bases sitting between them. This CDR3 reads CSAKGPSDYEQYF. The CDR3 DNA sequence: TGCAGTGCTAAAGGACCCAGCGACTACGAGCAGTACTTC.

The rearrangement uses TRBV6-2 or TRBV6-3 and TRBJ1-5; 7 positions match TRBD1. Trimming cost V 2 bases and J 7 bases; bases outside gene matches: 5. The CDR3 loop spans 14 amino acids. Germline V gives CDR1 MNHEY, CDR2 SVGEGT. CDR3 sequence (DNA): TGTGCCAGCAGTTACAGACAGGGAAACCAGCCCCAGCATTTT. It codes for CASSYRQGNQPQHF.

Many counts were recorded for this clonotype. The V call is TRBV2, the J call TRBJ1-2, with no clear D. This CDR3 has 13 residues. The V gene's germline CDR1 is SNHLY and CDR2 FYNNEI. V was shortened by 7 bases and J by 4 bases, with 13 bases between the two germline ends. The CDR3 is CASIPRNSYGYTF. As DNA, the CDR3 is TGTGCCAGCATTCCCCGTAATTCCTATGGCTACACCTTC.

This clonotype occurred many times. The chain has TRBV6-1 and TRBJ1-2, with D possibly matching TRBD1 (5 bases). The germline V gene has CDR1 MNHNS and CDR2 SASEGT. The CDR3 runs 13 residues. Trimming stripped 5 bases from V and 3 bases from J, with 10 bases between. The CDR3 DNA reads as TGTGCCAGCAGTTCTACAGGCCACTATGGCTACACCTTC. Amino acids: CASSSTGHYGYTF.

The chain employs TRBV27 and TRBJ1-4, with 7 bases that match TRBD1. The CDR3 is made up of 15 amino acids. V gave up 3 bases and J gave up 8 bases; unmatched junction bases: 9. Per the germline V gene, CDR1 is MNHEY and CDR2 is SMNVEV (reference sequence). The CDR3 nucleotides are TGTGCCAGCAGTTTTCGCAGGACAGGAGGAGAAAAACTGTTTTTT. Translated: CASSFRRTGGEKLFF.

The J gene is TRBJ1-2, the V gene TRBV5-1; D is ambiguous. The CDR3 is 17 amino acids. Trimming took off 0 bases at V and 1 base at J, with 16 bases between the two ends. Germline V CDR1 and CDR2: SGHRS, YFSETQ. CDR3 region: CASSLVPTKAYNYGYTF. DNA of the CDR3: TGCGCCAGCAGCTTGGTTCCTACAAAGGCCTATAACTATGGCTACACCTTC.

To note about this clonotype: The CDR3 ends on some other residue instead of the conserved phenylalanine or tryptophan, so this is likely a read error. This chain connects TRBV6-1 to TRBJ2-5; weak D call: TRBD1 (6 bases). This CDR3 contains 14 residues. The V gene's germline CDR1 is MNHNS and CDR2 SASEGT. V lost 5 bases and J lost 5, with 15 bases in between. The CDR3 bases are TGTGCCAGCAGTACAGGGATTGGAAGGGAGACCCAGTACCTC. Its protein product is CASSTGIGRETQYL.

Ten or more counts support this clonotype. V is TRBV20-1 and J is TRBJ1-1, with D unclear. Germline CDR1 reads DFQATT; CDR2 reads SNEGSKA (reference sequence). V gave up 1 base and J gave up 3 bases, with 9 bases separating them. The length of the CDR3 is 13 residues. The CDR3 spells CSARAGWDTEAFF. In DNA, the CDR3 is TGCAGTGCTAGAGCGGGTTGGGACACTGAAGCTTTCTTT.

This clonotype was counted once. The gene calls are TRBV14 and TRBJ2-7; the match to TRBD1 covers 7 bases. In germline, CDR1 is SGHDN, CDR2 FVKESK. The ends lost 4 bases at V and 2 bases at J; junction bases unmatched: 20. The CDR3 sequence is 19 residues long. DNA of the CDR3: TGTGCCAGCAGCCTCAAGACACCCAGCCCACAGGGGTTTACCTACGAGCAGTACTTC. This gives the protein CASSLKTPSPQGFTYEQYF.

In its sample, this clonotype was seen a few times. V is TRBV5-1 and J is TRBJ2-7; 14 bases map to TRBD2. CDR3 length: 15 amino acids. Germline CDR1 SGHRS, CDR2 YFSETQ. The V and J ends lost 7 bases and 3 bases, in that order; junction bases with no gene match: 6. The CDR3 loop is CASATGTSGSYEQYF. CDR3 nucleotide sequence: TGCGCCAGCGCCACCGGGACTAGCGGGAGCTACGAGCAGTACTTC.

This clonotype was seen a handful of times. V is TRBV3-1 and J is TRBJ2-2; TRBD2 matches at 8 bases. Germline lookup yields CDR1 LGHDT and CDR2 YNNKEL (reference sequence). With V trimmed by 5 bases and J by 6 bases, 11 bases remained unmatched. CDR3 length: 16 amino acids. CDR3 sequence (DNA): TGTGCCAGCAGCGCTACCGGGACTAGTTTTCCCGGGGAGCTGTTTTTT. Its protein product is CASSATGTSFPGELFF.

This clonotype was recorded at least ten times. This CDR3 reads CASSYLVQGGNSYNEQFF. DNA for the CDR3: TGTGCCAGCAGTTACCTTGTACAGGGTGGAAATTCCTACAATGAGCAGTTCTTC. The chain combines TRBV6-2 or TRBV6-3 with TRBJ2-1; D might be TRBD1 (6 bases). V lost 2 bases and J 1 base, leaving 18 bases between the germline ends. This CDR3 has 18 residues. CDR1 is MNHEY, CDR2 SVGEGT, per germline.

This clonotype was seen ten or more times. The rearrangement links TRBV5-6 to TRBJ1-2, with D possibly matching TRBD1 (5 bases). The germline V gene encodes CDR1 SGHDT and CDR2 YYEEEE. Trimming removed 1 base at V and 0 bases at J, with 7 bases between. This CDR3 has 14 residues. In DNA form, the CDR3 reads TGTGCCAGCAGCTTGACAGGAGCTAACTATGGCTACACCTTC. It is translated as CASSLTGANYGYTF.

This sequence joins TRBV29-1 and TRBJ2-7, with TRBD1 matching over 11 bases. After removal of 7 bases from V and 2 bases from J, the junction contained 4 bases not matched to a gene. Looked up from germline, CDR1 is SQVTM and CDR2 is ANQGSEA. The CDR3 loop spans 13 amino acids. The DNA for the CDR3 is TGCAGCGCTCGGACAGGGGGCCCCTACGAGCAGTACTTC. It is translated as CSARTGGPYEQYF.

This clonotype was counted ten times or more. DNA for the CDR3: TGTGCCAGCAGTTTGAGGGCGGATCAGCCCCAGCATTTT. Protein product: CASSLRADQPQHF. The J gene is TRBJ1-5, the V gene TRBV12-3 or TRBV12-4; D unresolved. Trimming left V 3 bases short and J 5 bases short, with 8 bases between. This CDR3 has 13 residues.

This clonotype was recorded at least ten times. The chain couples TRBV11-2 to TRBJ2-7, with no clear D. The CDR3 is 14 amino acids. V was pared by 0 bases and J by 6 bases, with 12 bases between. Germline V gives CDR1 SGHAT, CDR2 FQNNGV. CDR3 in amino acids: CASSLDPSATEQYF. The CDR3 DNA follows: TGTGCCAGCAGCTTAGATCCATCCGCGACCGAGCAGTACTTC. The full variable domain, rest sourced from reference TRBV11-2 and TRBJ2-7, is EAGVAQSPRYKIIEKRQSVAFWCNPISGHATLYWYQQILGQGPKLLIQFQNNGVVDDSQLPKDRFSAERLKGVDSTLKIQPAKLEDSAVYLCASSLDPSATEQYFGPGTRLTVT.

The sample holds many counts of this clonotype. This rearrangement joins TRBV5-1 to TRBJ1-2; 10 nucleotides align to TRBD1. With V trimmed by 1 base and J by 10 bases, 7 bases remained unmatched. Germline V gene lookup returns CDR1 SGHRS and CDR2 YFSETQ. The CDR3 covers 14 residues. CDR3 in DNA: TGCGCCAGCAGCTTGCAGTTCGGGACAGGGGTCTACACCTTC. Protein product: CASSLQFGTGVYTF.

This clonotype was seen more than once but under ten times. The chain uses TRBV20-1 and TRBJ1-4, with 8 bases identical to TRBD1. Trimming at V came to 6 bases and at J to 7 bases, leaving 7 bases not matched to a gene. The germline gives CDR1 DFQATT, CDR2 SNEGSKA (reference sequence). The CDR3 is made up of 13 amino acids. The DNA of the CDR3 is TGCAGTGCCCCGGACAGGGCGGGTGAAAAACTGTTTTTT. Protein: CSAPDRAGEKLFF.

The V and J genes are TRBV6-1 and TRBJ2-1; D is perhaps TRBD2 (6 bases). Trimming shortened V by 1 base and J by 5 bases, and 9 bases separated the two germline ends. This CDR3 comprises 14 residues. Looked up from germline, CDR1 is MNHNS and CDR2 is SASEGT. CDR3 sequence (DNA): TGTGCCAGCAGTGAAGGACTAGACAACAATGAGCAGTTCTTC. It is translated as CASSEGLDNNEQFF.

This chain connects TRBV15 to TRBJ2-2; D possibly uses TRBD1 or TRBD2 (5 bases each). The V gene's germline CDR1 is LNHNV and CDR2 YYDKDF (reference sequence). V dropped 1 base and J dropped 3 bases, with 15 bases sitting between them. There are 17 residues in the CDR3. DNA of the CDR3: TGTGCCACCAGCAGAGGAAAGAGGGGCGCGGACACCGGGGAGCTGTTTTTT. Protein sequence: CATSRGKRGADTGELFF.

This clonotype has a count of ten or more. The J gene is TRBJ2-1, the V gene TRBV7-8; the match to TRBD1 covers 7 bases. The ends lost 4 bases at V and 2 bases at J; junction bases unmatched: 14. This CDR3 contains 18 residues. The germline V gene encodes CDR1 SGHVS and CDR2 FQNEAQ. CDR3 sequence (DNA): TGTGCCAGCAGCTCAACCCAGGGTCGGGACAGACCCTACAATGAGCAGTTCTTC. As protein: CASSSTQGRDRPYNEQFF.

The chain employs TRBV7-9 and TRBJ2-5; no firm D call. Germline lookup yields CDR1 SEHNR and CDR2 FQNEAQ (reference sequence). V was clipped by 5 bases and J by 5 bases, with 12 bases between them. The CDR3 is made up of 13 amino acids. The CDR3 here is CASSHGDRETQYF. Here the CDR3 DNA reads TGTGCCAGCAGCCATGGGGATAGGGAGACCCAGTACTTC. Together with reference TRBV7-9 and TRBJ2-5, the CDR3 gives the full variable domain: DTGVSQNPRHKITKRGQNVTFRCDPISEHNRLYWYRQTLGQGPEFLTYFQNEAQLEKSRLLSDRFSAERPKGSFSTLEIQRTEQGDSAMYLCASSHGDRETQYFGPGTRLLVL.

This clonotype was recorded a few times. V gene TRBV4-3 combines with J gene TRBJ2-1; D is unresolved. The CDR3 runs to 16 residues. The germline gives CDR1 LGHNA, CDR2 YSLEER. V was pared by 1 base and J by 0 bases, with 10 bases between. The DNA of the CDR3 is TGCGCCAGCAGCCAAGCCGACCCAGACTCCTACAATGAGCAGTTCTTC. Amino acids: CASSQADPDSYNEQFF.

The chain is built from TRBV3-1 and TRBJ1-1; a weak D match, TRBD1 (5 bases). CDR3 length: 12 residues. Per the germline V gene, CDR1 is LGHDT and CDR2 is YNNKEL (reference sequence). With 7 bases removed from V and 11 bases from J, the gap between germline ends came to 17 bases. The DNA for the CDR3 is TGTGCCAGCACCTCTGGCTGGGGGAGGGCTTTCTTT. It translates to CASTSGWGRAFF. Full variable domain (rest looked up from reference TRBV3-1 and TRBJ1-1): DTAVSQTPKYLVTQMGNDKSIKCEQNLGHDTMYWYKQDSKKFLKIMFSYNNKELIINETVPNRFSPKSPDKAHLNLHINSLELGDSAVYFCASTSGWGRAFFGQGTRLTVV.